The rows below give T cell receptor beta chains drawn from one sample of a study of shared clonotypes between healthy human individuals. Assay: immunoSEQ multiplex PCR; the TCRdb copy retains only in-frame clones and omits some. The sample has millions of clones, over 85% seen once. What was sequenced was naive CD8+ T cells sorted from blood. Every receptor here comes from a man younger than 30 in good health. Each CDR3 is given with its conserved first and last residue. Each record gives: clone size, J gene, V gene, D gene, CDR3 protein, CDR3 DNA. The D gene is left open where the match is weak. Clone size is not always given. Where it is, it says once, few, many or a class for expanded clones.

once TRBJ2-1 TRBV27 - CASRAEGGRGVVRRPVNEQFF TGTGCCAGCAGGGCCGAAGGGGGGCGTGGGGTAGTTCGCCGCCCAGTCAATGAGCAGTTCTTC
- TRBJ2-5 TRBV7-2 TRBD2 CASSQRLAGAETQYF TGTGCCAGCAGCCAGAGGCTAGCGGGAGCAGAGACCCAGTACTTC
- TRBJ2-7 TRBV7-9 - CASSAIQGTSEQYF TGTGCCAGCAGCGCAATACAGGGTACGAGCGAGCAGTACTTC
- TRBJ1-2 TRBV28 - CASNLEGGYTF TGTGCCAGCAACCTGGAGGGTGGCTACACCTTC
- TRBJ1-4 TRBV2 - CAGSGESNEKLFF TGTGCCGGCAGTGGGGAGTCTAATGAAAAACTGTTTTTT
- TRBJ2-1 TRBV6-1 TRBD1 CASSETGTASGNEQFF TGTGCCAGCAGTGAAACGGGGACAGCCTCAGGAAATGAGCAGTTCTTC
- TRBJ2-1 TRBV19 TRBD1 CASSIGTGDEQFF TGTGCCAGTAGTATCGGGACAGGGGATGAGCAGTTCTTC
- TRBJ2-7 TRBV6-5 - CASSYSQGTFYEQYF TGTGCCAGCAGTTACTCTCAGGGAACTTTCTACGAGCAGTACTTC
- TRBJ1-3 TRBV6-1 TRBD1 CASATDRVSGNTIYF TGTGCCAGCGCGACGGACAGGGTCTCTGGAAACACCATATATTTT
- TRBJ2-3 TRBV4-1 - CASSQVKVTTDTQYF TGCGCCAGCAGCCAAGTGAAGGTGACCACAGATACGCAGTATTTT
once TRBJ2-2 TRBV12-5 - CASGLARGPNTGELFF TGTGCTAGTGGTTTGGCCAGGGGACCGAACACCGGGGAGCTGTTTTTT
once TRBJ2-5 TRBV11-2 - CASSLSNYQETQYF TGTGCCAGCAGCTTATCGAACTACCAAGAGACCCAGTACTTC
- TRBJ1-5 TRBV7-2 TRBD1 CASSLEAPGGSNQPQHF TGTGCCAGCAGCTTAGAGGCCCCAGGGGGTAGCAATCAGCCCCAGCATTTT
few TRBJ1-1 TRBV6-1 - CASSVYRNHMNTEAFF TGTGCCAGCAGTGTCTACAGGAACCACATGAACACTGAAGCTTTCTTT
- TRBJ2-3 TRBV11-3 - CASSPGPSADTQYF TGTGCCAGCAGCCCCGGACCAAGCGCTGATACGCAGTATTTT
- TRBJ2-7 TRBV10-2 TRBD2 CASSDGLGVSEQYF TGCGCCAGCAGCGACGGACTAGGCGTATCCGAGCAGTACTTC
- TRBJ2-3 TRBV4-1 - CASSQIVDSTDTQYF TGCGCCAGCAGCCAAATAGTGGACTCCACAGATACGCAGTATTTT
- TRBJ1-1 TRBV11-2 - CASSFTLLAAFF TGTGCCAGCAGCTTCACACTCCTGGCTGCTTTCTTT
- TRBJ2-7 TRBV29-1 - CSVLAGRGSYEQYF TGCAGCGTTCTGGCGGGGCGCGGATCCTACGAGCAGTACTTC
- TRBJ2-5 TRBV19 TRBD1 CASGKDRDQETQYF TGTGCCAGTGGGAAGGACAGGGATCAAGAGACCCAGTACTTC
- TRBJ2-5 TRBV11-2 - CASSLDLKGETQYF TGTGCCAGCAGCCTGGACCTTAAGGGGGAGACCCAGTACTTC
once TRBJ1-2 TRBV4-1 - CASSPVGSMNYGYTF TGCGCCAGCAGCCCTGTCGGTTCCATGAACTATGGCTACACCTTC
- TRBJ2-1 TRBV11-2 - CASSLVGPGSYNEQFF TGTGCCAGCAGCTTAGTCGGCCCGGGCTCCTACAATGAGCAGTTCTTC